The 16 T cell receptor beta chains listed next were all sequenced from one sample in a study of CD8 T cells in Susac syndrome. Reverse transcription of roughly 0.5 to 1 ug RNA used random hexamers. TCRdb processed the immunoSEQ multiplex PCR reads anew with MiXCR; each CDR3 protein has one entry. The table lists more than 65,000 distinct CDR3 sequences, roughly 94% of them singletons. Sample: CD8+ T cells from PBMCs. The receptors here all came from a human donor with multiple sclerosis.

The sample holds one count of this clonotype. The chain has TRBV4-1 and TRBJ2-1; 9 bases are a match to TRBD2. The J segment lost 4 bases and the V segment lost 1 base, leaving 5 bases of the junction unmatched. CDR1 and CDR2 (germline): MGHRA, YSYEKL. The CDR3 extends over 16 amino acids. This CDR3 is CASSQGQTSGYNEQFF. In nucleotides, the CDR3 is TGCGCCAGCAGCCAAGGACAAACTAGCGGGTACAATGAGCAGTTCTTC.

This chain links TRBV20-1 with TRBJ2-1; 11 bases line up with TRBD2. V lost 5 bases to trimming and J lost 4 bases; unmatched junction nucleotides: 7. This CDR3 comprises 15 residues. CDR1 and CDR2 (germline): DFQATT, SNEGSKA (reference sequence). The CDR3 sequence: CSAPPLAGGYNEQFF. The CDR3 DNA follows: TGCAGTGCTCCGCCCCTAGCGGGAGGATACAATGAGCAGTTCTTC.

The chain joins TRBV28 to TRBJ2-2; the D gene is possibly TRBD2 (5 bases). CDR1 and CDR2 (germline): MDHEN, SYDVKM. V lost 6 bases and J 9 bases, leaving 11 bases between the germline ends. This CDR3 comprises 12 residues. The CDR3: CASSLGVRELFF. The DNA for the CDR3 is TGTGCCAGCAGCCTCGGGGTGCGGGAGCTGTTTTTT.

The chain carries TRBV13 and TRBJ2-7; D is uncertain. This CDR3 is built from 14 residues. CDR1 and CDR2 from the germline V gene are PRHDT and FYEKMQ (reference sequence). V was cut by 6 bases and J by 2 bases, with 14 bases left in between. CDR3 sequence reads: CASRGPELPYEQYF. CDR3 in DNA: TGTGCCAGCAGAGGGCCCGAACTCCCCTACGAGCAGTACTTC.

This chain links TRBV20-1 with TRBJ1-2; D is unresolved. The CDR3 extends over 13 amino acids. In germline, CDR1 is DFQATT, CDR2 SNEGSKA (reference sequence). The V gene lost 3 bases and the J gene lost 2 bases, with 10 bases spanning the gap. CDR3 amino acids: CSARDGENYGYTF. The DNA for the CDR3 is TGCAGTGCTAGGGACGGCGAAAACTATGGCTACACCTTC.

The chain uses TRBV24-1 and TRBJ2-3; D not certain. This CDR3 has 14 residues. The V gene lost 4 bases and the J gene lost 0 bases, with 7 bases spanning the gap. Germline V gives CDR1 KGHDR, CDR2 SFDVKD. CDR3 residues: CATSDWGSTDTQYF. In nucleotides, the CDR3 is TGTGCCACCAGTGACTGGGGAAGCACAGATACGCAGTATTTT.

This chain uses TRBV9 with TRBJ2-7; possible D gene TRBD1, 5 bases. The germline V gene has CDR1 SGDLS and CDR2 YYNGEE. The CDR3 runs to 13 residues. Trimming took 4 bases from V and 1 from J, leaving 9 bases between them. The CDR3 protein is CASSQGPSYEQYF. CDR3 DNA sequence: TGTGCCAGCAGCCAGGGTCCTTCCTACGAGCAGTACTTC.

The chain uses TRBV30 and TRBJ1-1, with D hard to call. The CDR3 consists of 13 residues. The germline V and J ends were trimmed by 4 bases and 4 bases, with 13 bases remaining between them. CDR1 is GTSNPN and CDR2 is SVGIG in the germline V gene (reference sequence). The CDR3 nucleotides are TGTGCCTGGAACTGGGGTCCCAGCACTGAAGCTTTCTTT. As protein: CAWNWGPSTEAFF.

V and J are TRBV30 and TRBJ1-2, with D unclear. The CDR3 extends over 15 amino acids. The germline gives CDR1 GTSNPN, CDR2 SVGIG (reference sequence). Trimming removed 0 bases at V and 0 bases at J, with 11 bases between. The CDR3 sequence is CAWSVLAGANYGYTF. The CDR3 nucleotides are TGTGCCTGGAGTGTACTCGCGGGAGCTAACTATGGCTACACCTTC.

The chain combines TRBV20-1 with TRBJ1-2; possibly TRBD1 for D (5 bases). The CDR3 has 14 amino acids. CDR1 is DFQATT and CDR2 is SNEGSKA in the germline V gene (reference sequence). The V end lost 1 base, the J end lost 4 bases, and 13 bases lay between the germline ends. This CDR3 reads CSARVIGAVYGYTF. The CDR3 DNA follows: TGCAGTGCTAGAGTGATAGGGGCAGTCTATGGCTACACCTTC.

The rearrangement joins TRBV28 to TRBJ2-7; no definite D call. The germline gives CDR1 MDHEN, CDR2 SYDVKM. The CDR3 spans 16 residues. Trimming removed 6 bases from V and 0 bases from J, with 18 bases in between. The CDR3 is CASSPVQGRSSYEQYF. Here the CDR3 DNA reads TGTGCCAGCAGCCCCGTTCAAGGCCGAAGCTCCTACGAGCAGTACTTC.

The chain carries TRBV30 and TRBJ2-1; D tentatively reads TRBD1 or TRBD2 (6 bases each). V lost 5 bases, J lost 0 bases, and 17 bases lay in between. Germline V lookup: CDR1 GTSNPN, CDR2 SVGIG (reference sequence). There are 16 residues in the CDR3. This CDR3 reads CAWFQPGGHSYNEQFF. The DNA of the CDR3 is TGTGCCTGGTTCCAGCCCGGGGGCCACTCCTACAATGAGCAGTTCTTC. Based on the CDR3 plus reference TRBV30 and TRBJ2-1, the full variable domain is SQTIHQWPATLVQPVGSPLSLECTVEGTSNPNLYWYRQAAGRGLQLLFYSVGIGQISSEVPQNLSASRPQDRQFILSSKKLLLSDSGFYLCAWFQPGGHSYNEQFFGPGTRLTVL.

The CDR3 nucleotides are TGTGCCGGGGGCAGGGCCTACGAGCAGTACTTC. Translation: CAGGRAYEQYF. This sequence joins TRBV2 and TRBJ2-7; D perhaps matches TRBD1 (6 bases). In germline, CDR1 is SNHLY, CDR2 FYNNEI. CDR3 length equals 11 residues. The ends were cut back, 11 bases at V and 2 bases at J, with 10 bases in the middle.

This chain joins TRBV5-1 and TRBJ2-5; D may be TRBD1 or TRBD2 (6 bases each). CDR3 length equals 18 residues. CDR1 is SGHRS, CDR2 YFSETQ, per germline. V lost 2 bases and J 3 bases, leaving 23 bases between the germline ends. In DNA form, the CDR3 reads TGCGCCAGCAGCTTCTCGACAGGAGGAGGGTTCTGGGAAGAGACCCAGTACTTC. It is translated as CASSFSTGGGFWEETQYF.

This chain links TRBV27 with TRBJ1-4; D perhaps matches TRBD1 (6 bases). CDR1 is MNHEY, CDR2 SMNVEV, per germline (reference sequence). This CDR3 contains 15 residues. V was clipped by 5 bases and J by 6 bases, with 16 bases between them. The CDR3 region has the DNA TGTGCCAGCAGTCCCGACGGGACATGGGATGAAAAACTGTTTTTT. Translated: CASSPDGTWDEKLFF.

The chain's CDR3 is CSAKGLAGPHPRETQYF. The DNA for the CDR3 is TGCAGTGCTAAGGGACTAGCGGGACCGCATCCGCGGGAGACCCAGTACTTC. The chain is built from TRBV20-1 and TRBJ2-5; 13 bases are a match to TRBD2. J was trimmed by 5 bases and V by 4 bases; bases with no gene match: 13. Germline V gene data show CDR1 as DFQATT and CDR2 as SNEGSKA (reference sequence). The CDR3 contains 17 residues.